Below, 3 T cell receptor beta chains from the same sample are listed, as sequenced in a study of vaccination effects on CD4 cells after COVID-19. No cognate antigen is known for these TCRs. Having been cultured for less than 12 days, the cells underwent CD4+ T cell isolation. As their vaccination, participants received two doses of either BNT162b2 or mRNA-1273. The table came from immunoSEQ multiplex PCR; TCRdb's copy has only in-frame clones and leaves some out. Here the sample spans about 39,000 clones, around 73% being singletons. The sequenced sample was CD4+ T cells from PBMCs cultured without peptide, obtained after COVID-19 vaccination. These receptors were obtained from a human donor who received a COVID-19 vaccine.

The V gene is TRBV10-3, the J gene TRBJ1-1; 7 positions match TRBD1. With 10 bases clipped from V and 6 bases from J, the junction kept 11 bases outside the gene matches. Germline V lookup: CDR1 ENHRY, CDR2 SYGVKD. The CDR3 loop spans 13 amino acids. CDR3 coding DNA: TGTGCCAGTAAGGGGGCCGAGTTAGCTGAAGCTTTCTTT. Its translation is CASKGAELAEAFF.

The chain carries TRBV27 and TRBJ1-2; 8 bases fit TRBD1. There are 15 residues in the CDR3. V lost 5 bases and J lost 2; bases outside the gene matches: 7. Germline V CDR1 and CDR2: MNHEY, SMNVEV (reference sequence). The CDR3 DNA follows: TGTGCCAGCAGTCTCGGGACAGGCCAAAACTATGGCTACACCTTC. Protein product: CASSLGTGQNYGYTF.

The chain combines TRBV6-5 with TRBJ1-4, with D perhaps matching TRBD1 (6 bases). CDR3 size: 15 residues. With 6 bases removed from V and 5 bases from J, the gap between germline ends came to 16 bases. Germline assignment: CDR1 MNHEY and CDR2 SVGAGI. CDR3: CASRDGQSQNEKLFF. The CDR3 DNA reads as TGTGCCAGCAGGGATGGACAGAGCCAGAATGAAAAACTGTTTTTT.